This T cell receptor beta chain stems from a study of CD8+ T cells in alopecia areata. Study background: Twice daily, treated patients received 5 to 10 mg of oral tofacitinib. Study outcomes and limitations: As there was one nonresponder, how baseline CD8+ expansion relates to response remains uncertain.

Regarding this clone: As yet, its antigen is unknown.

The treatment: oral pan-JAK inhibitor, 5-10 mg twice daily. Both CD4+ and CD8+ T cells were separated by sorting PBMCs. The CDR3 spans 11 residues. V lost 5 bases, J lost 5 bases, and 9 bases lay in between. The germline gives CDR1 SQVTM, CDR2 ANQGSEA. RNA was extracted and reverse transcribed into cDNA as the sequencing template. Method: immunoSEQ multiplex PCR; TCRdb's copy keeps in-frame clones and lacks some. This table has around 110,000 clones, around 50% appearing once. The sequences come from CD8+ T cells sorted from blood, collected at week 24, from a patient treated with tofacitinib. The chain employs TRBV29-1 and TRBJ1-1, with a weak D call TRBD1 (6 bases). This receptor was obtained from a human donor with alopecia areata. The CDR3 region is CSVPTGTEAFF. CDR3 coding DNA: TGCAGCGTTCCTACAGGGACTGAAGCTTTCTTT.